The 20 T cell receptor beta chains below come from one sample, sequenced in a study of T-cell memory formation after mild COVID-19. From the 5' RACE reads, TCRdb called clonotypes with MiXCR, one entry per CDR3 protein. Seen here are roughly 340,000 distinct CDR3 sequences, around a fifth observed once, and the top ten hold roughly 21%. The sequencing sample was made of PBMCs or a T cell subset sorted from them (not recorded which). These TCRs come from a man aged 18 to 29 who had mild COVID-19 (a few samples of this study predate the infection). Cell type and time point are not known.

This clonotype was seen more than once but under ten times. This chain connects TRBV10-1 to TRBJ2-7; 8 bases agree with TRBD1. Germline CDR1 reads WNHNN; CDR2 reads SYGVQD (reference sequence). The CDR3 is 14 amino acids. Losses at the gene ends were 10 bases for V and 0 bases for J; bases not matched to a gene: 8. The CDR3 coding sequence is TGCGCCATCGACCCAGGGGGCCTCTCCTACGAGCAGTACTTC. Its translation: CAIDPGGLSYEQYF.

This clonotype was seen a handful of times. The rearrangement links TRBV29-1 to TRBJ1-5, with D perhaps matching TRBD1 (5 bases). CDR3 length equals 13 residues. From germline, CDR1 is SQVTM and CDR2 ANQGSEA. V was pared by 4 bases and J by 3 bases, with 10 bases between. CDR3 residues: CSVVLGANQPQHF. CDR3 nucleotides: TGCAGCGTTGTATTAGGGGCCAATCAGCCCCAGCATTTT.

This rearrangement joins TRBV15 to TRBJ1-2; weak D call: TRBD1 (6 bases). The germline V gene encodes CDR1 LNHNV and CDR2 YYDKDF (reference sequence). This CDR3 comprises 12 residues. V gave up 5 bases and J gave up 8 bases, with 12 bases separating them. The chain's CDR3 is CATSLGGRGYTF. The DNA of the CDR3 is TGTGCCACCAGCTTGGGGGGCCGGGGCTACACCTTC.

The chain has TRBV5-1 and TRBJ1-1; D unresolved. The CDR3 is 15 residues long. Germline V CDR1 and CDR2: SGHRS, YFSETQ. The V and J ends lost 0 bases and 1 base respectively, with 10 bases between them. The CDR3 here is CASSLAAGQNTEAFF. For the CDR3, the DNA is TGCGCCAGCAGCTTGGCCGCAGGTCAGAACACTGAAGCTTTCTTT.

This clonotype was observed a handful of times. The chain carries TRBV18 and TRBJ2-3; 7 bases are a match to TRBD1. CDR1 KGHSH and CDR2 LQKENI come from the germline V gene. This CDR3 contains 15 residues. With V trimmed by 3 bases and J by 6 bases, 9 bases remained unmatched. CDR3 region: CASSPGTAKADTQYF. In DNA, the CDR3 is TGTGCCAGCTCACCCGGGACAGCTAAAGCCGATACGCAGTATTTT.

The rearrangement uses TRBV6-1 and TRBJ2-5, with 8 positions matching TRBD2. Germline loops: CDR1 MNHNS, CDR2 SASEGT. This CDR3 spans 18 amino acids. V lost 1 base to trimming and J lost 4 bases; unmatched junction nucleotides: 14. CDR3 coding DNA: TGTGCCAGCAGTGAAGGGCCACGGGGGGGCAAACGGCGAGAGACCCAGTACTTC. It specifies CASSEGPRGGKRRETQYF.

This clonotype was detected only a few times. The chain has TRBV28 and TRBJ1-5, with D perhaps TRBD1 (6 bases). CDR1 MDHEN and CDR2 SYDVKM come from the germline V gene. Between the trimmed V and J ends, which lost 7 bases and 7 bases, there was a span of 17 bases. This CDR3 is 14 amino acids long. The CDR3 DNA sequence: TGTGCCAGCACCCCGCCGGGGGGCGGGCAGCCCCAGCATTTT. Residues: CASTPPGGGQPQHF.

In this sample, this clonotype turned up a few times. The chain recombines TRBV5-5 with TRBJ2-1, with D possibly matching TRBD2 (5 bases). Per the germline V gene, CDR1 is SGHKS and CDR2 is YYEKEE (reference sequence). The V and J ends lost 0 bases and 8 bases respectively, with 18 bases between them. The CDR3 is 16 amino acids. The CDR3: CASSLASGFGYDEQFF. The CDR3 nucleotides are TGTGCCAGCAGCTTGGCCTCGGGGTTCGGGTACGATGAGCAGTTCTTC. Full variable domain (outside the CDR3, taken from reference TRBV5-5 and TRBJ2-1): DAGVTQSPTHLIKTRGQQVTLRCSPISGHKSVSWYQQVLGQGPQFIFQYYEKEERGRGNFPDRFSARQFPNYSSELNVNALLLGDSALYLCASSLASGFGYDEQFFGPGTRLTVL.

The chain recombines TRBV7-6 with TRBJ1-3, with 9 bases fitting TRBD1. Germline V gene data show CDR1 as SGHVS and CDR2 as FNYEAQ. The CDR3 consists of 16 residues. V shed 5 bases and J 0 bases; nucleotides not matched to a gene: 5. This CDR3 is CASSPETGGSGNTIYF. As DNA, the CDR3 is TGTGCCAGCAGCCCAGAGACAGGGGGCTCTGGAAACACCATATATTTT.

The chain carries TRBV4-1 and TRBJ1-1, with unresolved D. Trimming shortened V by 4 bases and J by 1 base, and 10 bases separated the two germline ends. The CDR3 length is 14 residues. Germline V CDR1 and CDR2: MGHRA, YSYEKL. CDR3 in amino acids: CASSPPQPNTEAFF. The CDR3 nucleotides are TGCGCCAGCAGCCCTCCGCAGCCGAACACTGAAGCTTTCTTT.

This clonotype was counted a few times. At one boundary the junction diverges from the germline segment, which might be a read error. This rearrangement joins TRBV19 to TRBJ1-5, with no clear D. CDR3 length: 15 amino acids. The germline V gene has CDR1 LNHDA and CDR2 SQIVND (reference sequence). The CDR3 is CASSPVATSDQPQHF. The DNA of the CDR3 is TGTGCCAGTAGCCCCGTGGCAACTAGCGATCAGCCCCAGCATTTT.

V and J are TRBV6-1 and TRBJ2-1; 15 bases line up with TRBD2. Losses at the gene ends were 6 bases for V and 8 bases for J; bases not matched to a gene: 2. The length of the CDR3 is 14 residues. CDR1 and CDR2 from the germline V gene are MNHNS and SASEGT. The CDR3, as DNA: TGTGCCAGCAGGGGACTAGCGGGGGGATATGAGCAGTTCTTC. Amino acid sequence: CASRGLAGGYEQFF.

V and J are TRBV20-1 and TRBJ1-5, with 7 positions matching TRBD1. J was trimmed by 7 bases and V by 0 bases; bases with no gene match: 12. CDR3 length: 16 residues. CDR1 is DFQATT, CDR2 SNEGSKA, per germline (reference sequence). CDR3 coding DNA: TGCAGTGCTAGAGATCAGGGGGAATTGGGTTGGCAGCCCCAGCATTTT. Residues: CSARDQGELGWQPQHF.

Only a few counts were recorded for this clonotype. Written as DNA, the CDR3 is TGTGCCAGCAGTCAGGGCAGGGTAGTTGAAAAACTGTTTTTT. Protein product: CASSQGRVVEKLFF. The chain couples TRBV3-1 to TRBJ1-4; possible D gene TRBD1, 5 bases. The V gene's germline CDR1 is LGHDT and CDR2 YNNKEL (reference sequence). The CDR3 length is 14 residues. Trimming shortened V by 6 bases and J by 7 bases, and 15 bases separated the two germline ends. Filled out from reference TRBV3-1 and TRBJ1-4, the complete variable domain reads DTAVSQTPKYLVTQMGNDKSIKCEQNLGHDTMYWYKQDSKKFLKIMFSYNNKELIINETVPNRFSPKSPDKAHLNLHINSLELGDSAVYFCASSQGRVVEKLFFGSGTQLSVL.

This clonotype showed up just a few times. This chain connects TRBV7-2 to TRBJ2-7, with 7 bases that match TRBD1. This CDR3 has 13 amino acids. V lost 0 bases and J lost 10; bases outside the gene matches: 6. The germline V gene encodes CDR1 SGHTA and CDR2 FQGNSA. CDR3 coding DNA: TGTGCCAGCAGCTTAGCGGGACAGTCGGGACAGTACTTC. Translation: CASSLAGQSGQYF.

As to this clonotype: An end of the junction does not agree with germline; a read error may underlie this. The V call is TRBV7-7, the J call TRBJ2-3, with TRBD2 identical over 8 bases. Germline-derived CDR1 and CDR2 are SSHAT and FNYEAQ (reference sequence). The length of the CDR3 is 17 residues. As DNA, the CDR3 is TGTGCTAGCAGCCCTCGGCCCCGCGGACTAGCCCCAGATACGCAGTATTTT. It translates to CASSPRPRGLAPDTQYF.

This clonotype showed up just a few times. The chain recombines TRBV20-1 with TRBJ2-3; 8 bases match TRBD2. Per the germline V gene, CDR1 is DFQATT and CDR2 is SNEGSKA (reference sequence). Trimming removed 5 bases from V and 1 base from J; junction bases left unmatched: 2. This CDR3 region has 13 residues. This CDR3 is CSAWRGGTDTQYF. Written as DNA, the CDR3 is TGCAGTGCTTGGCGGGGGGGCACAGATACGCAGTATTTT.

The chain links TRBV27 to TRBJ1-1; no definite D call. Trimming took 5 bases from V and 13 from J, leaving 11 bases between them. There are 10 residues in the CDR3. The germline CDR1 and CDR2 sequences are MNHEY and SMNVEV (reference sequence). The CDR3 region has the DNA TGTGCCAGCAGTCCTGTATTGCATTTCTTT. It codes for CASSPVLHFF.

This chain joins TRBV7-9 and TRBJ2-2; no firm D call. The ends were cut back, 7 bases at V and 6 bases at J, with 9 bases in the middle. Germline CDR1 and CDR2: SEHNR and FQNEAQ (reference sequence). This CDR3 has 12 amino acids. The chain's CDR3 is CASIRRPGELFF. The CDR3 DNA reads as TGTGCCAGCATCCGCCGACCCGGGGAGCTGTTTTTT. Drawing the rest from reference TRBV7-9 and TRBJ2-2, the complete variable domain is DTGVSQNPRHKITKRGQNVTFRCDPISEHNRLYWYRQTLGQGPEFLTYFQNEAQLEKSRLLSDRFSAERPKGSFSTLEIQRTEQGDSAMYLCASIRRPGELFFGEGSRLTVL.

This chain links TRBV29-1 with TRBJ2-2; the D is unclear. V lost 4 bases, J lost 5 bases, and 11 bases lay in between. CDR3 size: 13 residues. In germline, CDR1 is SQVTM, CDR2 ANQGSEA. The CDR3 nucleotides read TGCAGCGTTGGATTTCTGGGAACCGGGGAGCTGTTTTTT. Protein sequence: CSVGFLGTGELFF.